The 6 T cell receptor beta chains in this list originate from one sample, sequenced in a study of Ad26.COV2.S vaccination and SARS-CoV-2 variants. Clones were sequenced by immunoSEQ multiplex PCR, and TCRdb holds only the in-frame ones, with some missing. The data hold 380,000 or so clones, with 65% to 90% observed a single time. Treatment: 19 received Ad26.COV2.S at low or high dose, single or two shots; 5 received placebo; per-sample allocation not given. Each sample was drawn 63 days after the first injection (of vaccine or placebo). The specimen comprised peripheral blood, sampled in a trial of Ad26.COV2.S vaccine versus placebo. The receptor source for this set is a person aged 18-65 years who received the Ad26.COV2.S COVID-19 vaccine or a placebo.

This clone showed up just a few times. This chain's CDR3 is CASRPSGNNYGYTF. DNA of the CDR3: TGTGCCAGCAGACCCTCCGGAAACAACTATGGCTACACCTTC. The V and J genes are TRBV25-1 and TRBJ1-2; D not certain. This CDR3 is built from 14 residues. Per the germline V gene, CDR1 is MGHDK and CDR2 is SYGVNS. V was trimmed by 6 bases and J by 2 bases, leaving 13 bases between them.

The V call is TRBV7-2, the J call TRBJ2-2; D possibly corresponds to TRBD1 (5 bases). Germline V CDR1 and CDR2: SGHTA, FQGNSA. Trimming removed 1 base from V and 6 bases from J, with 9 bases in between. The CDR3 totals 14 residues. The CDR3 spells CASSLEGVPGELFF. In DNA form, the CDR3 reads TGTGCCAGCAGCTTAGAAGGGGTCCCCGGGGAGCTGTTTTTT.

The count of this clone is one. For the CDR3, the DNA is TGTGCCAGCAGCTTAACAGGCGTGAACACTGAAGCTTTCTTT. This gives the protein CASSLTGVNTEAFF. The chain combines TRBV7-2 with TRBJ1-1; D possibly corresponds to TRBD1 (5 bases). The CDR3 is 14 amino acids. Germline V gene lookup returns CDR1 SGHTA and CDR2 FQGNSA. Trimming stripped 2 bases from V and 0 bases from J, with 7 bases between.

The chain employs TRBV6-2 or TRBV6-3 and TRBJ2-5, with 14 bases identical to TRBD2. The CDR3 runs 15 residues. Trimming took 4 bases from V and 5 from J; bases not matched to a gene: 3. Germline lookup yields CDR1 MNHEY and CDR2 SVGEGT. CDR3 loop: CASSSGTSGGETQYF. Written as DNA, the CDR3 is TGTGCCAGCAGTTCCGGGACTAGCGGGGGTGAGACCCAGTACTTC.

The chain carries TRBV5-5 and TRBJ2-2, with a weak D call TRBD1 (6 bases). This CDR3 has 14 amino acids. The ends were cut back, 1 base at V and 8 bases at J, with 12 bases in the middle. Germline CDR1 is SGHKS and CDR2 is YYEKEE (reference sequence). DNA of the CDR3: TGTGCCAGCAGCTTGACAGGGCTTGGTGGGGAGCTGTTTTTT. Translated: CASSLTGLGGELFF.

The chain carries TRBV5-1 and TRBJ1-1, with 8 positions matching TRBD1. CDR1 and CDR2 (germline): SGHRS, YFSETQ. CDR3 length: 13 residues. The junction had 8 bases not matched to a gene; V was cut back by 5 bases and J by 8 bases. CDR3: CASRGVNRGEAFF. CDR3 DNA: TGCGCCAGCAGAGGTGTCAACAGGGGGGAAGCTTTCTTT.